This T cell receptor beta chain was captured in a study of radiation and T cells in renal cell carcinoma. The V gene's germline CDR1 is LNHDA and CDR2 SQIVND (reference sequence). V was pared by 5 bases and J by 5 bases, with 16 bases between. The CDR3 spans 15 residues. Time point reported: blood 2 weeks post-SBRT. Sample treatment: 15 Gy SBRT to primary tumor, nephrectomy 4 weeks later. Blood was sampled at baseline, 2 weeks and 4 weeks after SBRT. The data were produced by immunoSEQ multiplex PCR, yet TCRdb's version contains in-frame clones alone and is incomplete. The data show just under 80,000 clones, about 86% seen once.

This TCR came from a woman in her forties or fifties with renal cell carcinoma. The chain couples TRBV19 to TRBJ1-5, with D hard to call. The specimen comprised blood, sampled from a patient whose treatment included radiotherapy and nephrectomy. CDR3 region: CASSPRSGRHQPQHF. Here the CDR3 DNA reads TGTGCCAGTAGTCCCCGGAGCGGACGGCATCAGCCCCAGCATTTT.